One and the same sample provided the 18 T cell receptor beta chains below, sequenced in a study of blood T cell repertoires in COVID-19. Produced via immunoSEQ multiplex PCR; TCRdb's table is partial and in-frame only. This table holds roughly 54,000 clones, roughly nine tenths found once. The source material was peripheral blood. The receptor set was obtained from a woman aged 55-70 years with active or convalescent COVID-19.

This chain uses TRBV18 with TRBJ1-6; 8 nucleotides align to TRBD1. Trimming took 2 bases from V and 11 from J; bases not matched to a gene: 8. Germline lookup yields CDR1 KGHSH and CDR2 LQKENI. This CDR3 has 15 amino acids. For the CDR3, the DNA is TGTGCCAGCTCACCAGTACAGGGGGAAGTTACACCCCTCCACTTT. Amino acids: CASSPVQGEVTPLHF.

The CDR3 protein is CASRIRGTTNEKLFF. DNA for the CDR3: TGTGCCAGTAGAATCAGGGGAACAACTAATGAAAAACTGTTTTTT. The V call is TRBV19, the J call TRBJ1-4; TRBD1 might be the D (6 bases). Trimming cost V 6 bases and J 0 bases, with 11 bases left between them. The CDR3 is made up of 15 amino acids. CDR1 is LNHDA and CDR2 is SQIVND in the germline V gene (reference sequence). The full variable domain, its missing parts supplied by reference TRBV19 and TRBJ1-4, is DGGITQSPKYLFRKEGQNVTLSCEQNLNHDAMYWYRQDPGQGLRLIYYSQIVNDFQKGDIAEGYSVSREKKESFPLTVTSAQKNPTAFYLCASRIRGTTNEKLFFGSGTQLSVL.

V is TRBV27 and J is TRBJ1-6, with D perhaps matching TRBD1 (6 bases). Germline V gene data show CDR1 as MNHEY and CDR2 as SMNVEV (reference sequence). This CDR3 has 14 residues. Trimming removed 6 bases from V and 8 bases from J, with 14 bases in between. CDR3 DNA sequence: TGTGCCAGCAGCGTCGGGACAAGAGATTCACCCCTCCACTTT. It yields the protein CASSVGTRDSPLHF.

This clone was picked up a small number of times. J is TRBJ2-1 and V is TRBV7-3, with 7 bases identical to TRBD2. Per the germline V gene, CDR1 is SGHTA and CDR2 is FQGTGA. V trimming: 5 bases; J trimming: 2 bases; junction bases outside the gene matches: 6. This CDR3 is built from 15 residues. The CDR3 DNA follows: TGTGCCAGCAGCCCTCAGCGGGGCCCCTACAATGAGCAGTTCTTC. It codes for CASSPQRGPYNEQFF.

The chain employs TRBV28 and TRBJ2-7; D is ambiguous. Germline V gene data show CDR1 as MDHEN and CDR2 as SYDVKM. Trimming cost V 4 bases and J 7 bases, with 11 bases left between them. The CDR3 contains 12 residues. The CDR3 DNA reads as TGTGCCAGCAGTTCTGCTGTTAGTGAGCAGTACTTC. It codes for CASSSAVSEQYF.

The chain is built from TRBV6-1 and TRBJ2-7; 7 bases are a match to TRBD2. This CDR3 is 13 amino acids long. CDR1 and CDR2 (germline): MNHNS, SASEGT. V trimming: 1 base; J trimming: 5 bases; junction bases outside the gene matches: 2. In nucleotides, the CDR3 is TGTGCCAGCAGTGAAGGCGGGAGAAACGAGCAGTACTTC. It is translated as CASSEGGRNEQYF.

Here the CDR3 DNA reads TGTGCCAGCAGTGAAACCGGGGGAGGCTACACCTTC. Translated: CASSETGGGYTF. The V gene is TRBV6-1, the J gene TRBJ1-2; possibly TRBD1 for D (5 bases). Germline loops: CDR1 MNHNS, CDR2 SASEGT. The CDR3 extends over 12 amino acids. Trimming removed 2 bases at V and 8 bases at J, with 9 bases between.

The genes are TRBV3-1 (or the pseudogene TRBV3-2) and TRBJ2-1; 14 nucleotides agree with TRBD2. CDR3 length equals 17 residues. Germline assignment: CDR1 LGHDT and CDR2 YNNKEL (reference sequence). V lost 5 bases to trimming and J lost 9 bases; unmatched junction nucleotides: 12. Here the CDR3 reads CASSITGTSGSRGEQFF. The CDR3 nucleotides read TGTGCCAGCAGCATAACCGGGACTAGCGGGAGTCGCGGTGAGCAGTTCTTC.

The rearrangement uses TRBV19 and TRBJ2-1; TRBD2 matches at 10 bases. Germline assignment: CDR1 LNHDA and CDR2 SQIVND (reference sequence). This CDR3 is 16 amino acids long. J gave up 4 bases and V 3 bases, and 6 bases lay outside the gene matches. CDR3 sequence: CASSIGLAAKYNEQFF. CDR3 coding DNA: TGTGCCAGTAGTATCGGACTAGCGGCCAAATACAATGAGCAGTTCTTC.

This clone was found once. The rearrangement links TRBV11-2 to TRBJ1-1; no clear D gene. CDR3 length equals 14 residues. Germline loops: CDR1 SGHAT, CDR2 FQNNGV. V was pared by 1 base and J by 6 bases, with 12 bases between. CDR3 sequence reads: CASSLARKSAEAFF. In nucleotides, the CDR3 is TGTGCCAGCAGCTTAGCACGGAAAAGCGCTGAAGCTTTCTTT.

The chain carries TRBV6-5 and TRBJ1-3; 9 positions agree with TRBD1. V trimming: 5 bases; J trimming: 3 bases; junction bases outside the gene matches: 5. From germline, CDR1 is MNHEY and CDR2 SVGAGI. The CDR3 consists of 15 residues. CDR3 protein: CASSPQGARGNTIYF. The CDR3 DNA is TGTGCCAGCAGTCCACAGGGGGCGCGTGGAAACACCATATATTTT.

This chain joins TRBV10-3 and TRBJ2-3, with a tentative D call TRBD1 (5 bases). Trimming took 3 bases from V and 2 from J, leaving 15 bases between them. Germline CDR1 and CDR2: ENHRY and SYGVKD. This CDR3 is 16 amino acids long. The CDR3 DNA reads as TGTGCCATCAGTGACCCCAGGGAAGGGGACACAGATACGCAGTATTTT. This codes for CAISDPREGDTDTQYF.

The chain carries TRBV28 and TRBJ2-7, with a weak D call TRBD2 (5 bases). This CDR3 has 14 residues. V was pared by 3 bases and J by 1 base, with 10 bases between. CDR1 is MDHEN, CDR2 SYDVKM, per germline. CDR3 sequence (DNA): TGTGCCAGCAGTTTCGGTGGCGGGTCCTACGAGCAGTACTTC. It codes for CASSFGGGSYEQYF.

This clone occurred once. The CDR3 protein is CASSFSGTGSPEQYF. As DNA, the CDR3 is TGTGCCAGCAGCTTTTCCGGGACAGGGTCACCCGAGCAGTACTTC. This chain uses TRBV11-2 with TRBJ2-7, with 9 bases that match TRBD1. V lost 3 bases, J lost 6 bases, and 9 bases stayed unmatched. The CDR3 extends over 15 amino acids. Germline CDR1 and CDR2: SGHAT and FQNNGV.

This clone occurred once. This sequence joins TRBV2 and TRBJ1-5, with D perhaps TRBD1 (6 bases). This CDR3 region has 14 residues. Trimming removed 5 bases at V and 4 bases at J, with 12 bases between. CDR1 SNHLY and CDR2 FYNNEI come from the germline V gene. The CDR3 DNA sequence: TGTGCCAGCAGTCTTGGACAGTTTAATCAGCCCCAGCATTTT. This gives the protein CASSLGQFNQPQHF.

The V call is TRBV19, the J call TRBJ1-1; TRBD1 is a possible D gene (6 bases). CDR1 is LNHDA and CDR2 is SQIVND in the germline V gene (reference sequence). CDR3 length equals 16 residues. Trimming removed 4 bases from V and 1 base from J, with 16 bases in between. CDR3 DNA sequence: TGTGCCAGTAGTAGCTCCGGGACAAAGAGGAACACTGAAGCTTTCTTT. This gives the protein CASSSSGTKRNTEAFF.

The V gene is TRBV10-3, the J gene TRBJ2-5, with TRBD1 matching 9 bases. After removal of 6 bases from V and 4 bases from J, the junction contained 0 bases not matched to a gene. The CDR3 sequence is 12 residues long. Germline-derived CDR1 and CDR2 are ENHRY and SYGVKD. In DNA, the CDR3 is TGTGCCATCAGGGACAGGGGAGAGACCCAGTACTTC. It specifies CAIRDRGETQYF.

The rearrangement joins TRBV5-1 to TRBJ2-1, with 15 bases lining up with TRBD2. V was clipped by 2 bases and J by 9 bases; unmatched bases: 6. From germline, CDR1 is SGHRS and CDR2 YFSETQ. The CDR3 contains 16 residues. CDR3 residues: CASSLGTSGRTAEQFF. CDR3 DNA: TGCGCCAGCAGCTTAGGGACTAGCGGGAGGACGGCTGAGCAGTTCTTC.